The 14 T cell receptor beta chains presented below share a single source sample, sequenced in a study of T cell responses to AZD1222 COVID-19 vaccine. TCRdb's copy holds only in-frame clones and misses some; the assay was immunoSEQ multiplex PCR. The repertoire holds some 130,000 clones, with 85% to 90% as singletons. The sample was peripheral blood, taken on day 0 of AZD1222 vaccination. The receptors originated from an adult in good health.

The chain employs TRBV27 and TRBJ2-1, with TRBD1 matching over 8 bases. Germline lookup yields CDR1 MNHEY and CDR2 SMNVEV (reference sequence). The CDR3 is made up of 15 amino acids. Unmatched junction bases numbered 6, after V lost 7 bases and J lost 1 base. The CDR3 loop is CASTFGQGSYNEQFF. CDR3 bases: TGTGCCAGCACCTTCGGACAGGGATCCTACAATGAGCAGTTCTTC.

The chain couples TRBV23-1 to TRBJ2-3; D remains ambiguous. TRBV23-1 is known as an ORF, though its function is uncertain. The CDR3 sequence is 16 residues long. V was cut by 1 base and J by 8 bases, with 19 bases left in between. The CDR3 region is CASSQFWTPALSTQYF. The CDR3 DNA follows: TGCGCCAGCAGTCAATTCTGGACCCCCGCGCTTAGTACGCAGTATTTT.

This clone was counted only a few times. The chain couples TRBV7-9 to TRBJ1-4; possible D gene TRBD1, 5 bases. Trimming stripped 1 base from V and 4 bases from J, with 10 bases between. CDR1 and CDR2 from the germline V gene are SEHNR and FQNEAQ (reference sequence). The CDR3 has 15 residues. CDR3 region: CASSLGGGNNEKLFF. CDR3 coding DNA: TGTGCCAGCAGCTTAGGCGGGGGAAATAATGAAAAACTGTTTTTT.

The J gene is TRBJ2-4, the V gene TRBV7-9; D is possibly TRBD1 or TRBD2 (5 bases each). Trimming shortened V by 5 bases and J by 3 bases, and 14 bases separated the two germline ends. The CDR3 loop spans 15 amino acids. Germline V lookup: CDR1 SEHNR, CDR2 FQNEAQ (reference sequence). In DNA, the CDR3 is TGTGCCAGCAGCCGGGGTCAGGGTAGCAAAAACATTCAGTACTTC. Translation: CASSRGQGSKNIQYF.

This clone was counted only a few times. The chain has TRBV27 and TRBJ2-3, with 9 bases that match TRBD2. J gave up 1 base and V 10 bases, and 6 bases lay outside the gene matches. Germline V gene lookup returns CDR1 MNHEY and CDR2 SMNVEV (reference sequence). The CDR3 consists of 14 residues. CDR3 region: CATQRGARTDTQYF. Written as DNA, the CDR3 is TGTGCCACCCAGCGGGGGGCCCGCACAGATACGCAGTATTTT.

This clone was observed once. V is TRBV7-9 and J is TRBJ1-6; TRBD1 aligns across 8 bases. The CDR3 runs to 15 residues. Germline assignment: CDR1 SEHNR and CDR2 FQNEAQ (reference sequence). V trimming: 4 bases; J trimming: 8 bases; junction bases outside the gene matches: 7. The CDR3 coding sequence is TGTGCCAGCAGCTCGACAGGGGCCGGCGATTCACCCCTCCACTTT. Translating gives CASSSTGAGDSPLHF.

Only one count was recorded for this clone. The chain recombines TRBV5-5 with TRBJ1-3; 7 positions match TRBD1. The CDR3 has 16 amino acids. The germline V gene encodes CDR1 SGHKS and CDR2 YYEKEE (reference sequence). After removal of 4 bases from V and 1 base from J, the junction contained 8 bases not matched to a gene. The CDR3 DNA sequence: TGTGCCAGCAGCCTACGACAGGGTCGATCTGGAAACACCATATATTTT. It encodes CASSLRQGRSGNTIYF. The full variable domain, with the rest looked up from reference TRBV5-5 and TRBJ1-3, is DAGVTQSPTHLIKTRGQQVTLRCSPISGHKSVSWYQQVLGQGPQFIFQYYEKEERGRGNFPDRFSARQFPNYSSELNVNALLLGDSALYLCASSLRQGRSGNTIYFGEGSWLTVV.

The CDR3 region has the DNA TGTGCCAGTAGTATAGGAGGGTATCATCAGCCCCAGCATTTT. Translation gives CASSIGGYHQPQHF. The V gene is TRBV19, the J gene TRBJ1-5, with D unclear. V was clipped by 1 base and J by 5 bases, with 9 bases between them. The germline CDR1 and CDR2 sequences are LNHDA and SQIVND (reference sequence). There are 14 residues in the CDR3.

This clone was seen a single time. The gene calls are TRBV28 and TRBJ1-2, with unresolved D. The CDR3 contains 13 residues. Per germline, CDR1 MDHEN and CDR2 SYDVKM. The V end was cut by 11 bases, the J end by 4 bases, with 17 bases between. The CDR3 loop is CAARPGSLYGYTF. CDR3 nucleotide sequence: TGTGCCGCGCGACCCGGGTCTCTCTATGGCTACACCTTC.

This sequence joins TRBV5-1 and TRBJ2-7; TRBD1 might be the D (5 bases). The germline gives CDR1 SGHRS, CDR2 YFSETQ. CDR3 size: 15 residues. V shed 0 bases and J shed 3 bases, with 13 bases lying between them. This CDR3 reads CASSLGQGHRYEQYF. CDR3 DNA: TGCGCCAGCAGCTTGGGGCAGGGTCATCGCTACGAGCAGTACTTC.

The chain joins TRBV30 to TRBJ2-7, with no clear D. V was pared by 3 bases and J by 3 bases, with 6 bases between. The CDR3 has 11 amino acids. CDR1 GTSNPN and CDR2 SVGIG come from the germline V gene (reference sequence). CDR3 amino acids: CAWSKFYEQYF. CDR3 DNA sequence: TGTGCCTGGAGCAAATTCTACGAGCAGTACTTC.

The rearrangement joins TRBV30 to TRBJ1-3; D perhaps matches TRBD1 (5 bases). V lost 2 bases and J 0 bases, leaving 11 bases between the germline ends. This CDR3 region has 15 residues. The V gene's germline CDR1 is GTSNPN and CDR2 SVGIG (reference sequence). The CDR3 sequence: CAWSTRRGSGNTIYF. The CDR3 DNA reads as TGTGCCTGGAGTACTCGTAGGGGCTCTGGAAACACCATATATTTT.

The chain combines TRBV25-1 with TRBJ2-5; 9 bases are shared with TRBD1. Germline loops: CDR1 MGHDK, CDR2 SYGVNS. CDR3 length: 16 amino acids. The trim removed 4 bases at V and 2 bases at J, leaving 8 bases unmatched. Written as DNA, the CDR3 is TGTGCCAGCAGTGGGGGACAGGGCTACACACAAGAGACCCAGTACTTC. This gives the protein CASSGGQGYTQETQYF.

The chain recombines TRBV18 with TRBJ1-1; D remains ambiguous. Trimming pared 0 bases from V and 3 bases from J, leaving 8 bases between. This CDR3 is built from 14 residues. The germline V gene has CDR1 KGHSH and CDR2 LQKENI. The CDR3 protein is CASSPPVAYTEAFF. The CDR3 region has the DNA TGTGCCAGCTCACCACCCGTAGCGTACACTGAAGCTTTCTTT.